Sequencing of this T cell receptor beta chain was carried out in a study of identical twins. As to this clonotype: What it binds is unknown.

The V gene's germline CDR1 is KGHDR and CDR2 SFDVKD. This CDR3 is built from 15 residues. Whole-study findings and limits: Findings came from cross-sectional statistics, without long-term follow-up of donors.

Unique molecular identifiers were in the cDNA, with template-switch universal primer binding. TCRdb recomputed calls from the 5' RACE reads with MiXCR, one row per CDR3 protein. The sample shows 1.5 million to 2 million distinct CDR3 sequences, about 32% of them seen only once. The chain combines TRBV24-1 with TRBJ2-4; 9 bases match TRBD1. The J call is doubtful: the DNA matches TRBJ2-7 better. The receptor was isolated from a newborn girl in good health. The sequenced sample consisted of cord blood. The CDR3 coding sequence is TGTGCCACCAGTGATTTCTGGACAGGGGCCCACGAGCAGTACTTC. Translating it yields CATSDFWTGAHEQYF.